The clone carrying this TCR beta chain is a singleton in its sample. Per the authors' pipeline: Estimates of nucleated cell counts were drawn from the amplification of reference gene primers. Generated by immunoSEQ multiplex PCR, the TCRdb table keeps only in-frame clones and is missing some. D and trimming were read from the DNA, whereas the V and J calls and clone size are those reported in that table. The profile shows approximately 160,000 clones, less than 85% of them singletons. The cohort comprised adults aged about 18 to 90 years residing in approximately 25 US areas. The source of the sample is a study of blood T cell repertoires in COVID-19. Across the study: Sample material is recorded as cDNA or gDNA derived from T cells, B-cell-depleted T cells, or PBMCs.

This CDR3 comprises 15 residues. V lost 1 base to trimming and J lost 4 bases, with 13 bases between them. From germline, CDR1 is LGHNT and CDR2 FRNRAP. The sequence was obtained from a woman in her forties or fifties who had recovered from COVID-19. The specimen sequenced was PBMCs or T cells enriched from blood (not recorded which). This chain uses TRBV12-5 with TRBJ1-1; no clear D. The CDR3 spells CASGLAAGPATEAFF. CDR3 DNA sequence: TGTGCTAGTGGTTTGGCGGCGGGCCCTGCCACTGAAGCTTTCTTT. Using reference TRBV12-5 and TRBJ1-1 for the parts outside the CDR3, the full variable domain is DARVTQTPRHKVTEMGQEVTMRCQPILGHNTVFWYRQTMMQGLELLAYFRNRAPLDDSGMPKDRFSAEMPDATLATLKIQPSEPRDSAVYFCASGLAAGPATEAFFGQGTRLTVV.